This T cell receptor beta chain was recorded in a study of Graves' ophthalmopathy and Graves' hyperthyroidism. The wider study: Being free of ophthalmopathy for 18 months of follow-up defined stable hyperthyroidism.

Remarks on this clonotype: Its target is not known.

Transcripts of RNA were the source for amplifying TCR beta CDR3 regions. After a first-round RT-PCR with HTBI primers, a second-round multiplex PCR was run. TCRdb fed the multiplex PCR reads into MiXCR, producing one record per CDR3 protein. The repertoire holds over a million distinct CDR3 sequences, with about 40% as singletons. General observations from the study: Most expanded thyroid clonotypes above 0.001 frequency also appeared in blood. In predicting ophthalmopathy progression, the model reached approximately 70% sensitivity and under 85% specificity.

The sequence derives from an adult man with Graves' hyperthyroidism. Sample: peripheral blood or thyroid tissue (not recorded which).

In DNA form, the CDR3 reads TGTGCCACCAGCCGACTTAGCTCCTACGAGCAGTACTTC. Translating gives CATSRLSSYEQYF. The chain combines TRBV15 with TRBJ2-7; D call uncertain. Trimming removed 5 bases at V and 0 bases at J, with 8 bases between. This CDR3 is 13 amino acids long. Germline loops: CDR1 LNHNV, CDR2 YYDKDF (reference sequence).